The sequence of this T cell receptor (beta chain) was determined in a study of T cell responses to AZD1222 COVID-19 vaccine. Findings and limits, study-wide: Donors were largely white British and mainly female; clonal diversity was possibly underestimated.

The CDR3 sequence is 13 residues long. CDR1 is KGHSH, CDR2 LQKENI, per germline. The germline V and J ends were trimmed by 1 base and 7 bases, with 7 bases remaining between them. Repertoires were generated with immunoSEQ multiplex PCR, while TCRdb's copy carries only in-frame clones and drops some. The sample includes 65,000 to 85,000 clones, 70% to 90% of them seen just once. On this clone itself: Its antigen is not identified.

The sample here was peripheral blood, taken on day 0 of AZD1222 vaccination. The chain links TRBV18 to TRBJ1-4; no reliable D call. This clonotype originated in an adult in good health. The DNA for the CDR3 is TGTGCCAGCTCACCACGCGGCCCTGAAAAACTGTTTTTT. Amino acids: CASSPRGPEKLFF. The whole variable domain, remainder taken from reference TRBV18 and TRBJ1-4, is NAGVMQNPRHLVRRRGQEARLRCSPMKGHSHVYWYRQLPEEGLKFMVYLQKENIIDESGMPKERFSAEFPKEGPSILRIQQVVRGDSAAYFCASSPRGPEKLFFGSGTQLSVL.